Shown below are 22 T cell receptor beta chains from a single sample sequenced in a study of T-cell memory formation after mild COVID-19. Each CDR3 protein gets one entry after TCRdb re-called the 5' RACE reads with MiXCR. The table has roughly 89,000 distinct CDR3 sequences, about 14% seen once. Sample: PBMCs or a T cell subset sorted from them (not recorded which). The receptors stem from a man aged 18 to 35 who had mild COVID-19 (a few samples of this study predate the infection). Cell type and time point are not known.

J is TRBJ1-1 and V is TRBV7-9, with D possibly being TRBD1 (5 bases). Trimming left V 1 base short and J 0 bases short, with 9 bases between. The CDR3 is 15 amino acids. CDR1 is SEHNR and CDR2 is FQNEAQ in the germline V gene (reference sequence). The CDR3 DNA reads as TGTGCCAGCAGCTTAGGGGCAGGGATGAACACTGAAGCTTTCTTT. This translates into CASSLGAGMNTEAFF. The whole variable domain, remainder taken from reference TRBV7-9 and TRBJ1-1, is DTGVSQNPRHKITKRGQNVTFRCDPISEHNRLYWYRQTLGQGPEFLTYFQNEAQLEKSRLLSDRFSAERPKGSFSTLEIQRTEQGDSAMYLCASSLGAGMNTEAFFGQGTRLTVV.

This clonotype has more than one count but fewer than ten. V gene TRBV6-2 or TRBV6-3 combines with J gene TRBJ2-1; 12 bases fit TRBD2. The trim removed 8 bases at V and 7 bases at J, leaving 9 bases unmatched. Germline V gene sequence: CDR1 MNHEY, CDR2 SVGEGT. The CDR3 extends over 15 amino acids. The CDR3 protein is CASQSLAGGWNEQFF. DNA for the CDR3: TGTGCCAGCCAGAGTCTAGCGGGGGGGTGGAATGAGCAGTTCTTC.

This clonotype was seen only a few times. The genes are TRBV5-1 and TRBJ2-3, with a weak D call TRBD1 (6 bases). Germline values: CDR1 SGHRS, CDR2 YFSETQ. Trimming removed 1 base from V and 5 bases from J, with 14 bases in between. CDR3 length equals 15 residues. For the CDR3, the DNA is TGCGCCAGCAGCTTGTCATCAGGGGTGGGAGATACGCAGTATTTT. Translated, it gives CASSLSSGVGDTQYF.

With respect to this clonotype: A much bigger clone sits one base away, suggesting this may be a read error. This chain joins TRBV13 and TRBJ2-1; TRBD2 is a possible D gene (6 bases). The germline CDR1 and CDR2 sequences are PRHDT and FYEKMQ (reference sequence). This CDR3 is 15 amino acids long. V was cut by 7 bases and J by 0 bases, with 13 bases left in between. Here the CDR3 reads CASTERVGSYNEQFF. The CDR3 DNA is TGTGCCAGCACTGAGCGGGTGGGCTCCTACAATGAGCAGTTCTTC.

The chain employs TRBV2 and TRBJ2-7; D assignment may be TRBD1 or TRBD2 (6 bases each). The germline CDR1 and CDR2 sequences are SNHLY and FYNNEI. The CDR3 consists of 15 residues. V gave up 6 bases and J gave up 3 bases, with 18 bases separating them. The CDR3 bases are TGTGCCAGCAGCCGTGGGACACTCGGGGGCTACGAGCAGTACGTC. Amino acid sequence: CASSRGTLGGYEQYV.

This sequence joins TRBV23-1 and TRBJ1-2; 10 bases agree with TRBD1. TRBV23-1 is treated as an ORF (open reading frame) with a function not yet certain. The J segment lost 6 bases and the V segment lost 6 bases, leaving 7 bases of the junction unmatched. This CDR3 has 14 amino acids. CDR3 region: CASSRQGAADGYTF. CDR3 nucleotide sequence: TGCGCCAGCAGCCGACAGGGGGCGGCGGATGGCTACACCTTC.

Only a few counts were recorded for this clonotype. The chain recombines TRBV4-3 with TRBJ2-5; D is tentatively TRBD1 or TRBD2 (5 bases each). The CDR3 has 15 amino acids. V lost 0 bases to trimming and J lost 5 bases, with 13 bases between them. From germline, CDR1 is LGHNA and CDR2 YSLEER. The CDR3 here is CASSQDRQPGETQYF. CDR3 in DNA: TGCGCCAGCAGCCAAGATAGACAGCCGGGGGAGACCCAGTACTTC.

Many counts were recorded for this clonotype. The chain has TRBV6-4 and TRBJ2-3, with 8 positions matching TRBD2. From germline, CDR1 is MRHNA and CDR2 SNTAGT. This CDR3 region has 15 residues. With V trimmed by 3 bases and J by 4 bases, 6 bases remained unmatched. In DNA, the CDR3 is TGTGCCAGCAGTGAAACCGGGGGGGCCGCAGATACGCAGTATTTT. Its translation: CASSETGGAADTQYF.

Ten or more counts support this clonotype. This chain joins TRBV11-2 and TRBJ2-4, with D perhaps given as TRBD1 or TRBD2 (5 bases each). CDR1 SGHAT and CDR2 FQNNGV come from the germline V gene. CDR3 size: 13 residues. Trimming shortened V by 2 bases and J by 9 bases, and 11 bases separated the two germline ends. The CDR3 nucleotides read TGTGCCAGCAGCTTAAGAGGGGCGGGCATTCAGTACTTC. This gives the protein CASSLRGAGIQYF.

This rearrangement joins TRBV5-4 to TRBJ1-4; D might be TRBD1 (5 bases). Germline CDR1 SGHNT, CDR2 YYREEE (reference sequence). This CDR3 comprises 14 residues. The V end was cut by 4 bases, the J end by 6 bases, with 13 bases between. The CDR3, as DNA: TGTGCCAGCAGCCGGGGGGAATGGGATGAAAAACTGTTTTTT. Its translation is CASSRGEWDEKLFF.

The V call is TRBV7-9, the J call TRBJ1-6; 7 nucleotides match TRBD1. Trimming cost V 2 bases and J 7 bases; bases outside gene matches: 5. Looked up from germline, CDR1 is SEHNR and CDR2 is FQNEAQ (reference sequence). The CDR3 extends over 15 amino acids. This CDR3 reads CASSLWETGNSPLHF. The CDR3 DNA is TGTGCCAGCAGCTTATGGGAGACAGGGAATTCACCCCTCCACTTT.

CDR3: CASNPAGALMNEQFF. The CDR3, as DNA: TGTGCCAGCAACCCGGCCGGGGCCTTGATGAATGAGCAGTTCTTC. The genes are TRBV9 and TRBJ2-1, with D perhaps matching TRBD1 or TRBD2 (5 bases each). CDR1 and CDR2 from the germline V gene are SGDLS and YYNGEE. The CDR3 covers 15 residues. With 6 bases removed from V and 7 bases from J, the gap between germline ends came to 20 bases.

This clonotype was counted only a few times. V usage is TRBV14 and J usage is TRBJ2-1; D gene ambiguous. The CDR3 loop spans 12 amino acids. V was pared by 2 bases and J by 8 bases, with 7 bases between. Per the germline V gene, CDR1 is SGHDN and CDR2 is FVKESK. CDR3 sequence: CASSQIGYEQFF. Written as DNA, the CDR3 is TGTGCCAGCAGCCAAATCGGCTATGAGCAGTTCTTC.

This clonotype has only a few counts. V and J are TRBV4-1 and TRBJ1-4; D is uncertain. This CDR3 spans 15 amino acids. Germline values: CDR1 MGHRA, CDR2 YSYEKL. Deletions cut 4 bases from V and 7 bases from J, with 16 bases between. The CDR3 DNA reads TGCGCCAGCAGCCCTACGTGGGAAGGCTTTGAAAAACTGTTTTTT. This sequence encodes CASSPTWEGFEKLFF.

The V gene is TRBV9, the J gene TRBJ2-3, with D perhaps TRBD1 or TRBD2 (5 bases each). The CDR3 runs 14 residues. V dropped 4 bases and J dropped 6 bases, with 15 bases sitting between them. The germline V gene has CDR1 SGDLS and CDR2 YYNGEE. In DNA form, the CDR3 reads TGTGCCAGCAGCCCCGGGACCTACGAGGATACGCAGTATTTT. Translation gives CASSPGTYEDTQYF. Together with reference TRBV9 and TRBJ2-3, the CDR3 gives the full variable domain: DSGVTQTPKHLITATGQRVTLRCSPRSGDLSVYWYQQSLDQGLQFLIQYYNGEERAKGNILERFSAQQFPDLHSELNLSSLELGDSALYFCASSPGTYEDTQYFGPGTRLTVL.

J is TRBJ1-6 and V is TRBV5-4; D remains ambiguous. Germline CDR1 reads SGHNT; CDR2 reads YYREEE (reference sequence). The CDR3 runs 16 residues. Trimming pared 4 bases from V and 4 bases from J, leaving 15 bases between. For the CDR3, the DNA is TGTGCCAGCAGCCAGATGAGCTGGAATTATAATTCACCCCTCCACTTT. Translated: CASSQMSWNYNSPLHF. Using reference TRBV5-4 and TRBJ1-6 for the parts outside the CDR3, the full variable domain is ETGVTQSPTHLIKTRGQQVTLRCSSQSGHNTVSWYQQALGQGPQFIFQYYREEENGRGNFPPRFSGLQFPNYSSELNVNALELDDSALYLCASSQMSWNYNSPLHFGNGTRLTVT.

The V gene is TRBV29-1, the J gene TRBJ1-2; no reliable D call. Trimming pared 3 bases from V and 4 bases from J, leaving 12 bases between. The CDR3 extends over 13 amino acids. Germline CDR1 is SQVTM and CDR2 is ANQGSEA. Here the CDR3 reads CSVEDEVLYGYTF. The CDR3 DNA reads TGCAGCGTTGAGGACGAGGTGCTCTATGGCTACACCTTC.

This clonotype was counted only a few times. This chain uses TRBV7-2 with TRBJ2-2, with 8 bases lining up with TRBD2. V gave up 2 bases and J gave up 4 bases; unmatched junction bases: 3. The germline CDR1 and CDR2 sequences are SGHTA and FQGNSA. CDR3 size: 15 residues. CDR3 coding DNA: TGTGCCAGCAGCTTAACCGGGGGGGCCACCGGGGAGCTGTTTTTT. Its translation is CASSLTGGATGELFF. The whole variable domain, filled in from reference TRBV7-2 and TRBJ2-2, reads GAGVSQSPSNKVTEKGKDVELRCDPISGHTALYWYRQSLGQGLEFLIYFQGNSAPDKSGLPSDRFSAERTGGSVSTLTIQRTQQEDSAVYLCASSLTGGATGELFFGEGSRLTVL.

This clonotype was detected only once. This chain joins TRBV7-9 and TRBJ2-7; TRBD1 is a possible D gene (6 bases). Germline V lookup: CDR1 SEHNR, CDR2 FQNEAQ (reference sequence). The CDR3 runs to 15 residues. Trimming took off 3 bases at V and 5 bases at J, with 17 bases between the two ends. CDR3 in DNA: TGTGCCAGCAGCTTGACAGGCCTGAAGGTCAACGAGCAGTACTTC. Residues: CASSLTGLKVNEQYF. Combining the CDR3 with reference TRBV7-9 and TRBJ2-7 gives the whole variable domain DTGVSQNPRHKITKRGQNVTFRCDPISEHNRLYWYRQTLGQGPEFLTYFQNEAQLEKSRLLSDRFSAERPKGSFSTLEIQRTEQGDSAMYLCASSLTGLKVNEQYFGPGTRLTVT.

This clonotype has a handful of counts. V and J are TRBV10-3 and TRBJ2-3; D possibly corresponds to TRBD2 (6 bases). CDR1 and CDR2 (germline): ENHRY, SYGVKD. This CDR3 has 15 amino acids. Trimming took off 4 bases at V and 6 bases at J, with 17 bases between the two ends. The CDR3 region has the DNA TGTGCCATCAGTGGGCAGGGAGGTTTAAAGGATACGCAGTATTTT. Its translation is CAISGQGGLKDTQYF.

This clonotype was seen repeatedly, ten times or more. The genes are TRBV7-6 and TRBJ2-2; the D is unclear. Trimming left V 5 bases short and J 3 bases short, with 10 bases between. This CDR3 is 14 amino acids long. Germline lookup yields CDR1 SGHVS and CDR2 FNYEAQ. Here the CDR3 DNA reads TGTGCCAGCAGCCGGACCTCATACACCGGGGAGCTGTTTTTT. This translates into CASSRTSYTGELFF.

This chain joins TRBV12-3 or TRBV12-4 and TRBJ1-2; D call uncertain. The CDR3 is made up of 13 amino acids. The ends were cut back, 6 bases at V and 8 bases at J, with 16 bases in the middle. The CDR3, as DNA: TGTGCCAGCAGCCCCGACAACGCGAGGGGCTACACCTTC. As protein: CASSPDNARGYTF.